These T cell receptor beta chains were read from a single sample in a study of identical twins. MiXCR, applied by TCRdb to the 5' RACE reads, yields one record per CDR3 protein. The sample holds 150,000 or so distinct CDR3 sequences, under 4.5% seen once. Material: memory T cells sorted from blood. These receptors all stem from a man aged 18 to 30 in good health. The CDR3 runs from the conserved cysteine through the conserved F or W. Fields, in order: V gene, J gene, CDR3 protein.

>TRBV29-1|TRBJ2-7
CSAGQGSSYEQYF
>TRBV29-1|TRBJ2-7
CSVLGDPAYEQYF
>TRBV18|TRBJ2-3
CASSPSSGRTIGDTQYF
>TRBV12-3/TRBV12-4|TRBJ1-1
CASSGPLGTEAFF
>TRBV29-1|TRBJ2-5
CSADSYQETQYF
>TRBV20-1|TRBJ2-3
CSASRTGAPDTQYF
>TRBV9|TRBJ2-3
CASSVGTVSTDTQYF
>TRBV20-1|TRBJ1-2
CSARPTGTVGYTF
>TRBV28|TRBJ2-5
CASRPGLKSTQYF
>TRBV12-3/TRBV12-4|TRBJ2-4
CASNSQGAKNIQYF
>TRBV20-1|TRBJ2-2
CSARTGGNTGELFF
>TRBV18|TRBJ1-1
CASSKDTDTEAFF
>TRBV10-3|TRBJ2-1
CAISGLEEQFF
>TRBV5-5|TRBJ2-7
CASSFGGSYEQYF
>TRBV20-1|TRBJ2-5
CSARNSGTETQYF
>TRBV6-1|TRBJ2-2
CASSEVAANTGELFF
>TRBV12-3/TRBV12-4|TRBJ2-5
CASRPETQETQYF
>TRBV20-1|TRBJ2-1
CSATEGRQFF
>TRBV11-2|TRBJ2-7
CASRRDTAQYF
>TRBV6-4|TRBJ2-3
CASKTGTSDTDTQYF
>TRBV9|TRBJ2-3
CASSVVGQMDTQYF
>TRBV6-4|TRBJ2-5
CASTGSPGGTQYF
>TRBV6-1|TRBJ1-5
CASSPYRTGSNQPQHF
>TRBV11-1|TRBJ2-1
CASSSTPGLAGLYNEQFF
>TRBV25-1|TRBJ1-1
CASSEQGQASWAFF
>TRBV7-9|TRBJ1-5
CASSGSGSPEPQHF
>TRBV3-1|TRBJ1-5
CASSQDWGNNQPQHF
>TRBV3-1|TRBJ1-1
CASSQAASLGEAFF
>TRBV20-1|TRBJ2-2
CSARGGGLAGGANTGELFF
>TRBV12-3/TRBV12-4|TRBJ2-1
CASRPSGTSYNEQFF
>TRBV7-2|TRBJ2-4
CASSPPGGWKNIQYF
>TRBV7-6|TRBJ2-1
CASSLVLAGAVDEQFF
>TRBV15|TRBJ1-2
CATSKGALGYTF
>TRBV7-9|TRBJ2-3
CASSFGGGDSLKDTQYF
>TRBV10-3|TRBJ2-4
CAISEARLNIQYF
>TRBV7-9|TRBJ2-7
CASSSRFLSYEQYF
>TRBV5-1|TRBJ1-2
CASSLAADGYTF
>TRBV20-1|TRBJ1-1
CSARRNLNTEAFF
>TRBV5-1|TRBJ2-3
CASSPEAAGALTDTQYF